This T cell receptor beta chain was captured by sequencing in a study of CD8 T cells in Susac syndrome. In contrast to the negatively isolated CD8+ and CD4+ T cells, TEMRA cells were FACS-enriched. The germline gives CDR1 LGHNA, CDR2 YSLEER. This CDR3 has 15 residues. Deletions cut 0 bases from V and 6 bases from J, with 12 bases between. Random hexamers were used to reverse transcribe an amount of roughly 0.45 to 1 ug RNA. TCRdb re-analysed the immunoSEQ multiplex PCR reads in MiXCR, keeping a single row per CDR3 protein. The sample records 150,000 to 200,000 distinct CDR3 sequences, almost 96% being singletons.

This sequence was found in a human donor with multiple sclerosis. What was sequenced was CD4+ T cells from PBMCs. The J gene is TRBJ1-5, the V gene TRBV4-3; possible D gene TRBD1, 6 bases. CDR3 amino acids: CASSQETGGGQPQHF. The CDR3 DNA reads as TGCGCCAGCAGCCAAGAGACAGGCGGGGGTCAGCCCCAGCATTTT.